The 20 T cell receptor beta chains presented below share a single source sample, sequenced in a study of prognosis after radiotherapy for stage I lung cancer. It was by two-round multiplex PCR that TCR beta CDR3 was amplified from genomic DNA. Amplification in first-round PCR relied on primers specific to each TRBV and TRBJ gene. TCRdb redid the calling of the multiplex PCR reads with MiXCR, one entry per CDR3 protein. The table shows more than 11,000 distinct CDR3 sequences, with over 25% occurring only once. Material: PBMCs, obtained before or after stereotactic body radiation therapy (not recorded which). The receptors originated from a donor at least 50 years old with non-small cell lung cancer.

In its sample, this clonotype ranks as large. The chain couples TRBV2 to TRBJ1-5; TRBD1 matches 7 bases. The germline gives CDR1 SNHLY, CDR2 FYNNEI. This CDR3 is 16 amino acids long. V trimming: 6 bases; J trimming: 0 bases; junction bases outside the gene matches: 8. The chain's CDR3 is CASSSRDSHSNQPQHF. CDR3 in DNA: TGTGCCAGCAGCTCCCGGGACAGTCATAGCAATCAGCCCCAGCATTTT.

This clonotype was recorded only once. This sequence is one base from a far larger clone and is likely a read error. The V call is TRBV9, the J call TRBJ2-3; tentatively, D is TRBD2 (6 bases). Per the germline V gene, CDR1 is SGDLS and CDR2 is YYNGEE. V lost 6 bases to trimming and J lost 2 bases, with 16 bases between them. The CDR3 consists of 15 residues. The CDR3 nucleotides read TGTGCCAGCAACCAGGGACTCCTTGACACAGATACGCAGTATTTT. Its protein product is CASNQGLLDTDTQYF.

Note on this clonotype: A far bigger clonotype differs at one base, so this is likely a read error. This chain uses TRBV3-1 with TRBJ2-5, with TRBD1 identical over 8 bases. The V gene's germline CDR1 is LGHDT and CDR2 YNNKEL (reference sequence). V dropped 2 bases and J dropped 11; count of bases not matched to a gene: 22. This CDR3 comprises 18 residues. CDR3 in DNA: TGTGCCAGCAGCCAACGGAGCAGGGGGCTCAGCTCCTACAATGAGCAGTACTTC. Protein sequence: CASSQRSRGLSSYNEQYF.

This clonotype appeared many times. The CDR3 DNA is TGTGCCAGCAGCTTAAATGCCCCTCCTGTCGGGGAGCAGTACTTC. Its translation is CASSLNAPPVGEQYF. The genes are TRBV7-3 and TRBJ2-7; no clear D. Trimming left V 1 base short and J 7 bases short, with 17 bases between. In germline, CDR1 is SGHTA, CDR2 FQGTGA. This CDR3 comprises 15 residues.

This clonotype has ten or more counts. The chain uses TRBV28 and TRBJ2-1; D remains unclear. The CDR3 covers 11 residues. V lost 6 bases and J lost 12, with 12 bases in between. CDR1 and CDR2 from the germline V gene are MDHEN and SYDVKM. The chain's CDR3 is CASSNPIGQFF. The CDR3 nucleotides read TGTGCCAGCAGCAATCCCATAGGGCAGTTCTTC.

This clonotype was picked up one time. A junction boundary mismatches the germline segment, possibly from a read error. This CDR3 is CSARGGWGVGTDTQYF. The CDR3 DNA reads as TGCAGTGCCAGGGGGGGTTGGGGAGTGGGCACAGACACGCAGTATTTT. The V call is TRBV20-1, the J call TRBJ2-3; tentatively, D is TRBD1 or TRBD2 (7 bases each). The germline gives CDR1 DFQATT, CDR2 SNEGSKA (reference sequence). This CDR3 region has 16 residues.

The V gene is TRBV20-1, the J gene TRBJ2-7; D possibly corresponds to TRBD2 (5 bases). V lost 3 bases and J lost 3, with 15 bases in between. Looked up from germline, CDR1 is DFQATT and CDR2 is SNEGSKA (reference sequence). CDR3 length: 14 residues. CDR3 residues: CSASGTSKCYEQYF. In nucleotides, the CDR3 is TGCAGTGCTAGTGGCACTAGTAAATGCTACGAGCAGTACTTC.

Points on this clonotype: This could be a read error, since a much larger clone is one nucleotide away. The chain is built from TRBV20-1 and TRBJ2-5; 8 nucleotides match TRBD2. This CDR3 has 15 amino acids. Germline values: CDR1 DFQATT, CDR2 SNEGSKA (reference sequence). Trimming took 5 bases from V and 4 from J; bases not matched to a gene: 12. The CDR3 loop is CSAAASGQVLETQYF. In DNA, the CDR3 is TGCAGTGCTGCGGCTAGCGGGCAGGTTTTAGAGACCCAGTACTTC.

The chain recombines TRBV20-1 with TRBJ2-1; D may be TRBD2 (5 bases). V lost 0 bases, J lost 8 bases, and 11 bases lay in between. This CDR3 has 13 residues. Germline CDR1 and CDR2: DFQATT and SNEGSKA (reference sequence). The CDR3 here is CSARDPLRDEQFF. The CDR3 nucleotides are TGCAGTGCTAGAGATCCACTGAGGGATGAGCAGTTCTTC.

CDR3 sequence (DNA): TGTGCCAGCAGTTTTCGGCTAGCTGGAAAGGCACATGAGCAGTTCTTC. As protein: CASSFRLAGKAHEQFF. The V call is TRBV27, the J call TRBJ2-1; D possibly corresponds to TRBD2 (5 bases). This CDR3 is built from 16 residues. Trimming shortened V by 3 bases and J by 8 bases, and 20 bases separated the two germline ends. The V gene's germline CDR1 is MNHEY and CDR2 SMNVEV (reference sequence).

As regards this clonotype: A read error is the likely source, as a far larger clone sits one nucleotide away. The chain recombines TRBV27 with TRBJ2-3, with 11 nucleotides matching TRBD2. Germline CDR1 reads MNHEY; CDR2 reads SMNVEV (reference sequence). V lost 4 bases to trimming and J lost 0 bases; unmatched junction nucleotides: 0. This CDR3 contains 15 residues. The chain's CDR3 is CASSWTSGSTDTQYF. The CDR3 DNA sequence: TGTGCCAGCAGTTGGACTAGCGGGAGCACAGATACGCAGTATTTT.

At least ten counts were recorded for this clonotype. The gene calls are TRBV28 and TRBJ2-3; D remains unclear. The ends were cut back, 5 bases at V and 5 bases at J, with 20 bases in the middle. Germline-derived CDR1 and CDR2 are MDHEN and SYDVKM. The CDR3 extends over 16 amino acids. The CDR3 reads CASSPYVGVDRDTQYF. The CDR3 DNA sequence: TGTGCCAGCAGTCCCTATGTTGGGGTTGATAGAGATACGCAGTATTTT.

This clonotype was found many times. CDR3 DNA sequence: TGTGCCAGCAGTGAAACGATCGGTGGGGTCGGCTACACCTTC. Encoded protein: CASSETIGGVGYTF. V is TRBV6-1 and J is TRBJ1-2; D gene uncertain. V was cut by 2 bases and J by 8 bases, with 15 bases left in between. CDR3 length: 14 residues. CDR1 MNHNS and CDR2 SASEGT come from the germline V gene.

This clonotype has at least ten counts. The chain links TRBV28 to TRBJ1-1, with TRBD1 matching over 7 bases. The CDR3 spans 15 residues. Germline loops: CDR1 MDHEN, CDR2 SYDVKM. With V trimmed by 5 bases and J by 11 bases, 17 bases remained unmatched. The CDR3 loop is CASSIQGPTSRGAFF. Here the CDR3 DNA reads TGTGCCAGCAGTATACAGGGGCCAACCTCAAGAGGGGCTTTCTTT.

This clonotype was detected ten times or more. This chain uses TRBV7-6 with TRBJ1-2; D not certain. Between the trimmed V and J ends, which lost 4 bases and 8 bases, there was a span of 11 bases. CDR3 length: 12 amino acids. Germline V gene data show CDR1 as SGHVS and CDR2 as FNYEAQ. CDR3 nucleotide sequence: TGTGCCAGCAGCTCCTTCAAGAGGGGCTACACCTTC. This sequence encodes CASSSFKRGYTF.

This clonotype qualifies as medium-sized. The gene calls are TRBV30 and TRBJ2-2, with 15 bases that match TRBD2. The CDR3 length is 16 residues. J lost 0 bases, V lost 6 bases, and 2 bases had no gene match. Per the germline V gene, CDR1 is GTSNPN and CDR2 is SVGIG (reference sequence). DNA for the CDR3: TGTGCCTGTAGGACTAGCGGGAGGGCGAACACCGGGGAGCTGTTTTTT. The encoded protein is CACRTSGRANTGELFF.

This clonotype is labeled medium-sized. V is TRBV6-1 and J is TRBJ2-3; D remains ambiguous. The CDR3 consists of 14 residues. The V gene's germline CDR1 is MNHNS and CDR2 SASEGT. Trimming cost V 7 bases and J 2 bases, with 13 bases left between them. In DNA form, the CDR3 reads TGTGCCAGCAAGGTTGCGGTCGCCACAGATACGCAGTATTTT. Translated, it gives CASKVAVATDTQYF.

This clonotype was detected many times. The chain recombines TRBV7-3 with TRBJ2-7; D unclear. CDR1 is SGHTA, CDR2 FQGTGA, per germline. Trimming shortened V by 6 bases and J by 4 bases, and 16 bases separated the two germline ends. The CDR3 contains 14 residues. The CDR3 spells CASSLGGEVYEQYF. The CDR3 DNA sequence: TGTGCCAGCAGTCTTGGCGGCGAAGTTTACGAGCAGTACTTC.

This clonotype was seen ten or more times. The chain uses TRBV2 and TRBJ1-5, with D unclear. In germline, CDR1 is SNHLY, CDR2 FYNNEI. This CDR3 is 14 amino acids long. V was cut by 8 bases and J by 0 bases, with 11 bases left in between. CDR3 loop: CASGENHSNQPQHF. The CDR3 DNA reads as TGTGCCAGCGGCGAGAACCATAGCAATCAGCCCCAGCATTTT.

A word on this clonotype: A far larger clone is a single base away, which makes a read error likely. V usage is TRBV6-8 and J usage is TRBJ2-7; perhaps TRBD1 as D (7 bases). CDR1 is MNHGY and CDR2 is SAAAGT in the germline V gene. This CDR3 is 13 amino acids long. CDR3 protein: CAGRRDSTYEQYF. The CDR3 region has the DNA TGTGCCGGCAGGCGGGACAGCACCTACGAGCAGTACTTC.